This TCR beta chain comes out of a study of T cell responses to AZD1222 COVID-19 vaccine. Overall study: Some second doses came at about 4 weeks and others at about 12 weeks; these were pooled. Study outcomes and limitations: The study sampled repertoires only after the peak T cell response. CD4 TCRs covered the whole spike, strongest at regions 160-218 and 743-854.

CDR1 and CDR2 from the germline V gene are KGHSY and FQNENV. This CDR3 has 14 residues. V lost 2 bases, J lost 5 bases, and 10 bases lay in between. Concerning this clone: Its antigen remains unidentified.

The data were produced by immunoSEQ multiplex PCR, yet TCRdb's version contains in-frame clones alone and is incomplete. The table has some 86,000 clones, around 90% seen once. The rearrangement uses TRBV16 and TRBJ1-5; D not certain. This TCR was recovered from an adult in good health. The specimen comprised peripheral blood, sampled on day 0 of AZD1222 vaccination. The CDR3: CASSQGGRDQPQHF. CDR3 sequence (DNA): TGTGCCAGCAGCCAAGGAGGGAGGGATCAGCCCCAGCATTTT.